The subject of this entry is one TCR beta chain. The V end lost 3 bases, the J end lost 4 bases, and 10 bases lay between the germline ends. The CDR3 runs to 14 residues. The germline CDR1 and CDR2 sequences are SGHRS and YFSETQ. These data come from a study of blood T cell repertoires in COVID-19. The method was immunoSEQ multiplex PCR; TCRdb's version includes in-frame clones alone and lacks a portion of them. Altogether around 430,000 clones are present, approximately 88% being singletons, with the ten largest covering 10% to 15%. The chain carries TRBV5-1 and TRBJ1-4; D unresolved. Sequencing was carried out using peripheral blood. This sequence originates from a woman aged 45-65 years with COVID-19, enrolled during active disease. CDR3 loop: CASSWTAGNEKLFF. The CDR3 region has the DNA TGCGCCAGCAGCTGGACCGCGGGTAATGAAAAACTGTTTTTT.